What follows are 28 T cell receptor beta chains derived from one specimen sequenced in a study of somatic mutations in cytotoxic T cells in rheumatoid arthritis. Measured with immunoSEQ multiplex PCR; TCRdb has only the in-frame clones, and not every one. The sample yields some 10,000 clones, approximately 80% seen once. The sequencing sample was made of CD8+ T cells sorted from blood. The source is an adult with rheumatoid arthritis.

The chain links TRBV6-5 to TRBJ1-5; D unresolved. Trimming left V 5 bases short and J 3 bases short, with 8 bases between. Looked up from germline, CDR1 is MNHEY and CDR2 is SVGAGI. The CDR3 extends over 13 amino acids. CDR3 bases: TGTGCCAGCAGTCAGTTACCCAATCAGCCCCAGCATTTT. It yields the protein CASSQLPNQPQHF.

The V call is TRBV14, the J call TRBJ2-7; 7 nucleotides match TRBD1. Germline loops: CDR1 SGHDN, CDR2 FVKESK. The V gene end was trimmed by 5 bases and the J gene end by 0 bases; junction bases not matched to a gene: 4. This CDR3 has 14 amino acids. CDR3 residues: CASSGRDSSYEQYF. The CDR3 DNA reads as TGTGCCAGCAGCGGCCGGGACAGCTCCTACGAGCAGTACTTC.

V and J are TRBV6-5 and TRBJ1-2; D not certain. This CDR3 has 14 residues. From germline, CDR1 is MNHEY and CDR2 SVGAGI. V was trimmed by 7 bases and J by 5 bases, leaving 17 bases between them. CDR3 region: CASTSVSPVYGYTF. CDR3 nucleotides: TGTGCCAGCACCTCCGTCTCCCCCGTTTATGGCTACACCTTC.

This chain uses TRBV6-5 with TRBJ2-5; D is undetermined. The germline gives CDR1 MNHEY, CDR2 SVGAGI. Trimming took off 0 bases at V and 1 base at J, with 6 bases between the two ends. This CDR3 has 14 amino acids. CDR3 region: CASSYSGIQETQYF. CDR3 nucleotides: TGTGCCAGCAGTTACTCGGGGATCCAAGAGACCCAGTACTTC.

The chain is built from TRBV4-3 and TRBJ2-5, with 13 bases identical to TRBD2. Losses at the gene ends were 3 bases for V and 5 bases for J; bases not matched to a gene: 3. The germline V gene encodes CDR1 LGHNA and CDR2 YSLEER. The CDR3 totals 15 residues. CDR3 sequence reads: CASSHGLAGVETQYF. Here the CDR3 DNA reads TGCGCCAGCAGCCACGGACTAGCGGGGGTTGAGACCCAGTACTTC.

The chain joins TRBV27 to TRBJ2-7; TRBD2 is a possible D gene (7 bases). Deletions cut 2 bases from V and 3 bases from J, with 11 bases between. Germline V gene data show CDR1 as MNHEY and CDR2 as SMNVEV (reference sequence). This CDR3 spans 14 amino acids. The CDR3 DNA follows: TGTGCCAGCAGTTTAAGGGGGGGTCGCTACGAGCAGTACTTC. It translates to CASSLRGGRYEQYF.

This clone appeared once. The chain recombines TRBV4-2 with TRBJ2-7; 7 bases match TRBD2. The germline gives CDR1 LGHNA, CDR2 YNFKEQ. V was clipped by 1 base and J by 2 bases; unmatched bases: 8. This CDR3 comprises 16 residues. CDR3 in DNA: TGTGCCAGCAGCCAAGCTACCGGGACTACCCCCTACGAGCAGTACTTC. Its translation is CASSQATGTTPYEQYF.

The chain uses TRBV2 and TRBJ2-5, with 9 bases matching TRBD1. V trimming: 9 bases; J trimming: 4 bases; junction bases outside the gene matches: 12. The CDR3 spans 15 residues. Germline CDR1 reads SNHLY; CDR2 reads FYNNEI. The DNA for the CDR3 is TGTGCCAGAAAGCTACCGGGACAGGGTATAGAGACCCAGTACTTC. Protein sequence: CARKLPGQGIETQYF.

The rearrangement uses TRBV13 and TRBJ2-3; 10 bases match TRBD2. This CDR3 is 16 amino acids long. Germline V gives CDR1 PRHDT, CDR2 FYEKMQ (reference sequence). With 5 bases clipped from V and 3 bases from J, the junction kept 8 bases outside the gene matches. CDR3 sequence reads: CASSRGVAGGTDTQYF. The CDR3 DNA is TGTGCCAGCAGCCGGGGGGTAGCGGGAGGAACAGATACGCAGTATTTT.

A note on this clone: The sample contains more than one DNA sequence encoding this CDR3. J is TRBJ2-7 and V is TRBV5-6; 8 bases are a match to TRBD1. The CDR3 has 17 amino acids. Germline V gene sequence: CDR1 SGHDT, CDR2 YYEEEE. Trimming at V came to 0 bases and at J to 6 bases, leaving 14 bases not matched to a gene. The CDR3 is CASSLVLTGATLFEQYF. The CDR3 DNA reads as TGTGCCAGCAGCTTGGTCTTGACAGGGGCGACCTTGTTCGAGCAGTACTTC.

This clone occurred a few times. The genes are TRBV9 and TRBJ2-1; possible D gene TRBD1, 5 bases. The CDR3 runs 14 residues. The V gene's germline CDR1 is SGDLS and CDR2 YYNGEE. The V and J ends lost 3 bases and 7 bases respectively, with 14 bases between them. CDR3 bases: TGTGCCAGCAGCGAGCCGTCAGGGTGGAATGAGCAGTTCTTC. Translated, it gives CASSEPSGWNEQFF.

This chain uses TRBV6-9 with TRBJ2-5; D remains ambiguous. The CDR3 sequence is 14 residues long. The V end lost 4 bases, the J end lost 5 bases, and 14 bases lay between the germline ends. Germline CDR1 is MNHGY and CDR2 is SVAAGI. The CDR3: CASSSHKVRETQYF. The CDR3 nucleotides read TGTGCCAGCAGTTCCCATAAGGTTAGGGAGACCCAGTACTTC.

This chain joins TRBV19 and TRBJ2-1; a weak D match, TRBD1 (7 bases). From germline, CDR1 is LNHDA and CDR2 SQIVND (reference sequence). Trimming cost V 2 bases and J 7 bases, with 21 bases left between them. The CDR3 has 17 residues. The CDR3 nucleotides read TGTGCCAGTAGTATATTCCCCGGAGGGGGCGCGGGAAATGAGCAGTTCTTC. Translation gives CASSIFPGGGAGNEQFF.

This clone was seen once. The CDR3 DNA sequence: TGTGCCATCAGTGAACCAGGGGGCTTAGCTAACTATGGCTACACCTTC. This gives the protein CAISEPGGLANYGYTF. The J gene is TRBJ1-2, the V gene TRBV10-3, with TRBD1 matching over 8 bases. J lost 0 bases, V lost 3 bases, and 6 bases had no gene match. Germline assignment: CDR1 ENHRY and CDR2 SYGVKD. The CDR3 runs 16 residues.

The chain recombines TRBV28 with TRBJ2-7; D gene uncertain. V lost 3 bases to trimming and J lost 4 bases, with 10 bases between them. Germline assignment: CDR1 MDHEN and CDR2 SYDVKM. The CDR3 covers 13 residues. The CDR3 sequence: CASSLTAFYEQYF. The CDR3 DNA follows: TGTGCCAGCAGTTTGACGGCATTTTACGAGCAGTACTTC. The entire variable domain, with the rest obtained from reference TRBV28 and TRBJ2-7, is as follows: DVKVTQSSRYLVKRTGEKVFLECVQDMDHENMFWYRQDPGLGLRLIYFSYDVKMKEKGDIPEGYSVSREKKERFSLILESASTNQTSMYLCASSLTAFYEQYFGPGTRLTVT.

The chain has TRBV18 and TRBJ1-1; D unresolved. The V end lost 3 bases, the J end lost 0 bases, and 8 bases lay between the germline ends. Germline lookup yields CDR1 KGHSH and CDR2 LQKENI. The CDR3 contains 14 residues. CDR3 residues: CASSPSGMNTEAFF. CDR3 bases: TGTGCCAGCTCACCCAGCGGAATGAACACTGAAGCTTTCTTT.

The V and J genes are TRBV2 and TRBJ1-5; D ambiguous. CDR3 size: 15 residues. Germline assignment: CDR1 SNHLY and CDR2 FYNNEI. V lost 0 bases and J lost 5, with 11 bases in between. CDR3 nucleotides: TGTGCCAGCAGTGAAGCGCTTCACTGGGATCAGCCCCAGCATTTT. It translates to CASSEALHWDQPQHF.

The V gene is TRBV5-1, the J gene TRBJ1-1; D possibly corresponds to TRBD1 (6 bases). The CDR3 extends over 14 amino acids. Trimming took off 4 bases at V and 4 bases at J, with 14 bases between the two ends. Germline assignment: CDR1 SGHRS and CDR2 YFSETQ. The CDR3 sequence is CASSETGSGTEAFF. As DNA, the CDR3 is TGCGCCAGCAGCGAAACAGGGTCGGGCACTGAAGCTTTCTTT.

The V call is TRBV27, the J call TRBJ1-3; D unresolved. CDR3 length: 14 residues. Germline-derived CDR1 and CDR2 are MNHEY and SMNVEV (reference sequence). The V end was cut by 0 bases, the J end by 4 bases, with 7 bases between. CDR3 residues: CASSLSPTGNTIYF. The CDR3 DNA follows: TGTGCCAGCAGTTTATCGCCAACCGGAAACACCATATATTTT.

In DNA, the CDR3 is TGTGCCAGCAGCGTAGGGGGTAGGGTGGCCGGGGAGCTGTTTTTT. It codes for CASSVGGRVAGELFF. The chain combines TRBV9 with TRBJ2-2; D is ambiguous. This CDR3 region has 15 residues. V lost 0 bases and J 6 bases, leaving 12 bases between the germline ends. Germline lookup yields CDR1 SGDLS and CDR2 YYNGEE.

CDR3 protein: CASSSGTGQTDTQYF. The DNA for the CDR3 is TGTGCCAGCAGTTCCGGGACAGGGCAAACAGATACGCAGTATTTT. The V call is TRBV28, the J call TRBJ2-3; 9 nucleotides line up with TRBD1. This CDR3 comprises 15 residues. Germline CDR1 and CDR2: MDHEN and SYDVKM. With V trimmed by 4 bases and J by 3 bases, 5 bases remained unmatched.

The chain is built from TRBV27 and TRBJ1-2; weak D call: TRBD1 (6 bases). V shed 2 bases and J shed 2 bases, with 6 bases lying between them. The CDR3 is 13 amino acids. CDR1 is MNHEY, CDR2 SMNVEV, per germline (reference sequence). Here the CDR3 reads CASSLQGNYGYTF. The CDR3 DNA reads TGTGCCAGCAGTTTACAGGGGAACTATGGCTACACCTTC.

The genes are TRBV10-3 and TRBJ1-1; D gene unclear. V was pared by 3 bases and J by 4 bases, with 15 bases between. Germline lookup yields CDR1 ENHRY and CDR2 SYGVKD. This CDR3 spans 15 amino acids. The CDR3 sequence is CAISDSGFEGTEAFF. In DNA, the CDR3 is TGTGCCATCAGTGACTCTGGGTTTGAGGGCACTGAAGCTTTCTTT.

This clone was counted a single time. The chain has TRBV5-8 and TRBJ2-1; D unclear. Germline CDR1 and CDR2: SGHTS and YDEGEE. With 6 bases removed from V and 3 bases from J, the gap between germline ends came to 13 bases. The CDR3 has 14 amino acids. CDR3 protein: CASTVANYYNEQFF. DNA for the CDR3: TGTGCCAGCACCGTCGCGAACTACTACAATGAGCAGTTCTTC.

V gene TRBV7-9 combines with J gene TRBJ2-7; 8 bases agree with TRBD1. The germline gives CDR1 SEHNR, CDR2 FQNEAQ (reference sequence). The ends lost 1 base at V and 5 bases at J; junction bases unmatched: 7. The CDR3 consists of 15 residues. The CDR3 DNA reads TGTGCCAGCAGCTTAGGAGTCAGGGGGCGACACGAGCAGTACTTC. This codes for CASSLGVRGRHEQYF.

The J gene is TRBJ2-7, the V gene TRBV4-1, with TRBD2 matching 7 bases. The germline V gene encodes CDR1 MGHRA and CDR2 YSYEKL. The trim removed 3 bases at V and 7 bases at J, leaving 24 bases unmatched. The CDR3 consists of 19 residues. Written as DNA, the CDR3 is TGCGCCAGCAGCCACATTAGTATCGGGGGGTGGGCCCCTCCACGGGAGCAGTACTTC. Translating gives CASSHISIGGWAPPREQYF.

The CDR3 sequence: CASSTDWGRGTGELFF. As DNA, the CDR3 is TGTGCCAGTAGTACTGACTGGGGTCGGGGGACCGGGGAGCTGTTTTTT. The chain joins TRBV19 to TRBJ2-2; TRBD2 is a possible D gene (6 bases). The CDR3 runs 16 residues. The germline CDR1 and CDR2 sequences are LNHDA and SQIVND (reference sequence). Between the trimmed V and J ends, which lost 4 bases and 5 bases, there was a span of 17 bases.

V gene TRBV14 combines with J gene TRBJ1-1, with 7 nucleotides matching TRBD1. V trimming: 1 base; J trimming: 0 bases; junction bases outside the gene matches: 5. Germline values: CDR1 SGHDN, CDR2 FVKESK. The CDR3 is 16 amino acids. The CDR3 DNA is TGTGCCAGCAGCCAAGTCGGTAGGGGGCTGAACACTGAAGCTTTCTTT. It specifies CASSQVGRGLNTEAFF.